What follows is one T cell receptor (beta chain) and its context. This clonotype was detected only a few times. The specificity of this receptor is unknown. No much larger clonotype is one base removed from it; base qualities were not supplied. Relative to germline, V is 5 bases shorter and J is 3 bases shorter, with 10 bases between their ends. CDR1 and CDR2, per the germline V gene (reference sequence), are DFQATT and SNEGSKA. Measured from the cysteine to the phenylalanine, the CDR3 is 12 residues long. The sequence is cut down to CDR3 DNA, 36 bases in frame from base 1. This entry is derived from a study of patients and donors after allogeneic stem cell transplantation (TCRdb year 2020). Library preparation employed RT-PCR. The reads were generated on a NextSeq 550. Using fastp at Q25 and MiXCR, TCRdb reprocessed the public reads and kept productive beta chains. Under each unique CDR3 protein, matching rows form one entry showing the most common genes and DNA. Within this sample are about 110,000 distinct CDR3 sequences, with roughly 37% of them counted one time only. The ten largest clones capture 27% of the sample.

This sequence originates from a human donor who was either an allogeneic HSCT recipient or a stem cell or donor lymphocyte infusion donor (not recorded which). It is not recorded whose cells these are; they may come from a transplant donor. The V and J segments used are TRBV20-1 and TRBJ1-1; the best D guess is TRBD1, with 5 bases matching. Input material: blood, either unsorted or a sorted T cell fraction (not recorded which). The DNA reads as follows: TGCAGTGCTCGCAGGGCTCACACTGAAGCTTTCTTT. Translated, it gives CSARRAHTEAFF.